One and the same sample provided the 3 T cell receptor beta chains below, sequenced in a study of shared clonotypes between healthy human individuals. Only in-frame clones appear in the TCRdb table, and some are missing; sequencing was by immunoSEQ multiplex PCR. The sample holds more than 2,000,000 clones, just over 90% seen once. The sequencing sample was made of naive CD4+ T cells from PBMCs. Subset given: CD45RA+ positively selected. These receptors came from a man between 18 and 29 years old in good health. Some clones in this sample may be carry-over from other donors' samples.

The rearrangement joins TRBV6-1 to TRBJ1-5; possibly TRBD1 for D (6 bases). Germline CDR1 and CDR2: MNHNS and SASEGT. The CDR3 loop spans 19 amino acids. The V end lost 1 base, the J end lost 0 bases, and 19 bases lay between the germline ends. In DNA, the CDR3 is TGTGCCAGCAGTGAAGAGGGGGTGGCTATATTTCGTAGCAATCAGCCCCAGCATTTT. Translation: CASSEEGVAIFRSNQPQHF.

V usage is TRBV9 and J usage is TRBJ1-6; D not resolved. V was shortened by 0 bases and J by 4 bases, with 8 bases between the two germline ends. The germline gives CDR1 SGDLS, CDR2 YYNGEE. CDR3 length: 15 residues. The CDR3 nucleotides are TGTGCCAGCAGCGTAGCTCCCGGTTATAATTCACCCCTCCACTTT. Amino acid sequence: CASSVAPGYNSPLHF.

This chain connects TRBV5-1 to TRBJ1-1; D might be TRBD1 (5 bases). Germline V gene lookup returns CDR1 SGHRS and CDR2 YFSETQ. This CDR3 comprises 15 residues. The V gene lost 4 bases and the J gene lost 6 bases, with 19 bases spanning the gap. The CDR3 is CASSHGGTVLSEAFF. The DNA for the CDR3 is TGCGCCAGCAGCCACGGGGGTACGGTATTATCTGAAGCTTTCTTT.